The T cell receptor (beta chain) under discussion was sequenced for a study of control samples from healthy donors and cancer patients. Generated by immunoSEQ multiplex PCR, the TCRdb table keeps only in-frame clones and is missing some. The sample holds 70,000 to 75,000 clones; about 95% are singletons and the top ten take roughly 3%. The CDR3 is 15 residues long. Trimming cost V 4 bases and J 4 bases, with 14 bases left between them. Germline V CDR1 and CDR2: SGHRS, YFSETQ. This rearrangement joins TRBV5-1 to TRBJ1-4; D is possibly TRBD1 (6 bases). The specimen was blood. The sequence was obtained from a woman in her twenties or thirties in good health. CDR3 nucleotides: TGCGCCAGCAGCCTTGAGTGGGGACATAATGAAAAACTGTTTTTT. Its protein product is CASSLEWGHNEKLFF.